The rows below give T cell receptor beta chains drawn from one sample of a study of cytomegalovirus exposure and HLA in healthy donors. The protocol was immunoSEQ multiplex PCR, while the TCRdb copy is restricted to in-frame clones and leaves out a portion. The sample holds some 180,000 clones; roughly 76% are singletons and the top ten take about 2.3%. Sequences were obtained from PBMCs. Every receptor here comes from a male donor in good health and CMV-seronegative. Both conserved end residues are part of each CDR3. Fields, in order: D gene, J gene, V gene, CDR3 protein, CDR3 DNA. The D gene is left open where the match is weak.

>-|TRBJ2-5|TRBV29-1
CSVDEETQYF
TGCAGCGTTGATGAGGAGACCCAGTACTTC
>-|TRBJ1-2|TRBV9
CASSVGWQGEGYTF
TGTGCCAGCAGCGTAGGGTGGCAGGGTGAAGGCTACACCTTC
>-|TRBJ1-1|TRBV4-1
CASSQVRGDTEAFF
TGCGCCAGCAGCCAAGTGCGGGGGGACACTGAAGCTTTCTTT
>TRBD2|TRBJ2-3|TRBV30
CAWTSGWVGTQYF
TGTGCCTGGACTAGCGGGTGGGTAGGTACGCAGTATTTT
>-|TRBJ2-2|TRBV7-9
CASSLVQGNTGELFF
TGTGCCAGCAGCTTAGTTCAGGGCAACACCGGGGAGCTGTTTTTT
>-|TRBJ2-7|TRBV4-1
CASSQVVSYEQYF
TGCGCCAGCAGCCAAGTCGTCAGCTACGAGCAGTACTTC
>-|TRBJ1-5|TRBV6-1
CASSGRGNSQPQHF
TGTGCCAGCAGTGGCCGCGGTAATTCTCAGCCCCAGCATTTT
>TRBD1|TRBJ1-1|TRBV18
CASSPTGADTEAFF
TGTGCCAGCTCACCAACAGGGGCGGATACTGAAGCTTTCTTT
>-|TRBJ2-7|TRBV6-1
CASSEGPGFYQYEQYF
TGTGCCAGCAGTGAAGGTCCGGGTTTCTACCAATACGAGCAGTACTTC
>-|TRBJ1-6|TRBV10-3
CAISEDGRHSPLHF
TGTGCCATCAGTGAGGACGGCAGGCATTCACCCCTCCACTTT
>-|TRBJ2-3|TRBV7-2
CASSLDGSASTDTQYF
TGTGCCAGCAGCTTAGACGGGTCCGCTAGCACAGATACGCAGTATTTT
>-|TRBJ2-1|TRBV29-1
CSVERGTNEQFF
TGCAGCGTTGAAAGAGGTACGAATGAGCAGTTCTTC
>TRBD2|TRBJ2-1|TRBV4-1
CASSQDSGPGTSRRNEQFF
TGCGCCAGCAGCCAAGATAGCGGCCCCGGGACTAGCAGAAGAAATGAGCAGTTCTTC
>TRBD2|TRBJ2-7|TRBV27
CASRSWGGHEQYF
TGTGCCAGCAGGTCGTGGGGGGGTCACGAGCAGTACTTC
>-|TRBJ1-1|TRBV11-2
CASSFGGGANTEAFF
TGTGCCAGCAGCTTTGGCGGAGGGGCGAACACTGAAGCTTTCTTT
>TRBD2|TRBJ2-2|TRBV4-2
CASTLTSDTGELFF
TGTGCCAGCACCCTCACTAGCGACACCGGGGAGCTGTTTTTT
>TRBD1|TRBJ1-2|TRBV7-2
CASSFSGQGPYGYTF
TGTGCCAGCAGCTTCTCGGGACAGGGGCCTTACGGCTACACCTTC
>-|TRBJ1-5|TRBV6-5
CASSYSRNQPQHF
TGTGCCAGCAGTTACTCGCGGAATCAGCCCCAGCATTTT
>TRBD1|TRBJ1-1|TRBV4-3
CASSQDLGTGDTEAFF
TGCGCCAGCAGCCAAGATCTGGGGACAGGGGACACTGAAGCTTTCTTT
>TRBD1|TRBJ1-6|TRBV7-9
CSSSLEGRTGVASPLHF
TGTTCCAGCAGCTTAGAGGGGCGGACAGGGGTGGCTTCACCCCTCCACTTT
>TRBD2|TRBJ2-3|TRBV11-3
CASSHFSGGAGDTQYF
TGTGCCAGCAGTCATTTTAGCGGGGGGGCCGGAGATACGCAGTATTTT
>TRBD1|TRBJ2-7|TRBV6-5
CASRTGARWDF
TGTGCCAGCAGGACAGGGGCCCGTTGGGACTTC
>-|TRBJ2-7|TRBV5-1
CASSLELPSYEQYF
TGCGCCAGCAGCTTGGAACTACCCAGCTACGAGCAGTACTTC
>-|TRBJ2-1|TRBV11-2
CASSLKYKQFF
TGTGCCAGCAGCTTAAAGTACAAACAGTTCTTC